Shown below are 27 T cell receptor beta chains from a single sample sequenced in a study of blood T cell repertoires in COVID-19. The table came from immunoSEQ multiplex PCR; TCRdb's copy has only in-frame clones and leaves some out. This table holds some 260,000 clones, approximately 90% found once. Material: PBMCs or T cells enriched from blood (not recorded which). The receptors come from a man aged 35-49 years who had recovered from COVID-19.

The V gene is TRBV27, the J gene TRBJ2-1; D not resolved. CDR1 MNHEY and CDR2 SMNVEV come from the germline V gene (reference sequence). Deletions cut 4 bases from V and 1 base from J, with 11 bases between. The CDR3 has 15 residues. The CDR3 reads CASSWRTGSYNEQFF. CDR3 in DNA: TGTGCCAGCAGTTGGAGAACCGGGTCCTACAATGAGCAGTTCTTC.

This clone was counted once. DNA of the CDR3: TGTGCCAGCAGCAACGAAAGGGAGGCCACTGAAGCTTTCTTT. Protein product: CASSNEREATEAFF. V is TRBV21-1 and J is TRBJ1-1. TRBV21-1 is an annotated pseudogene. The length of the CDR3 is 14 residues.

This sequence joins TRBV4-1 and TRBJ1-1; 8 bases are a match to TRBD1. The CDR3 covers 17 residues. Looked up from germline, CDR1 is MGHRA and CDR2 is YSYEKL. V dropped 3 bases and J dropped 3; count of bases not matched to a gene: 12. CDR3 DNA sequence: TGCGCCAGCAGCCAGGGCAGGGGGCGTGTGTATTACACTGAAGCTTTCTTT. It is translated as CASSQGRGRVYYTEAFF.

The chain has TRBV19 and TRBJ1-5; 12 bases are shared with TRBD1. This CDR3 spans 18 amino acids. In germline, CDR1 is LNHDA, CDR2 SQIVND (reference sequence). J lost 2 bases, V lost 3 bases, and 8 bases had no gene match. CDR3 amino acids: CASSIQRDRGPGNQPQHF. CDR3 nucleotides: TGTGCCAGTAGTATTCAACGGGACAGGGGGCCGGGCAATCAGCCCCAGCATTTT.

This clone was seen a single time. The chain employs TRBV12-5 and TRBJ1-1; possibly TRBD1 for D (5 bases). The ends were cut back, 1 base at V and 0 bases at J, with 9 bases in the middle. The CDR3 has 15 residues. The germline CDR1 and CDR2 sequences are LGHNT and FRNRAP. The CDR3 protein is CASGLAGSMNTEAFF. In nucleotides, the CDR3 is TGTGCTAGTGGTTTGGCAGGGTCCATGAACACTGAAGCTTTCTTT.

This clone turned up a few times. The rearrangement joins TRBV3-1 (or the pseudogene TRBV3-2) to TRBJ2-1; no clear D gene. The CDR3 runs to 14 residues. The germline CDR1 and CDR2 sequences are LGHDT and YNNKEL (reference sequence). V gave up 3 bases and J gave up 2 bases, with 8 bases separating them. The CDR3 is CASSHRFAYNEQFF. For the CDR3, the DNA is TGTGCCAGCAGCCATCGGTTCGCCTACAATGAGCAGTTCTTC.

V usage is TRBV10-2 and J usage is TRBJ2-1; D perhaps matches TRBD1 (6 bases). Germline V lookup: CDR1 WSHSY, CDR2 SAAADI. This CDR3 is 13 amino acids long. Trimming left V 6 bases short and J 3 bases short, with 9 bases between. The CDR3 sequence: CASSMDSYNEQFF. CDR3 sequence (DNA): TGCGCCAGCAGCATGGACAGCTACAATGAGCAGTTCTTC.

The V call is TRBV10-2, the J call TRBJ1-1, with a tentative D call TRBD1 (5 bases). The ends were cut back, 8 bases at V and 5 bases at J, with 15 bases in the middle. The CDR3 covers 13 residues. Germline V gene lookup returns CDR1 WSHSY and CDR2 SAAADI. CDR3 in DNA: TGCGCCAGCCAAGGTTCCAGGGTTACTGAAGCTTTCTTT. Encoded protein: CASQGSRVTEAFF.

The chain links TRBV9 to TRBJ2-1, with no clear D. The CDR3 is 14 residues long. Germline V gene lookup returns CDR1 SGDLS and CDR2 YYNGEE. V gave up 4 bases and J gave up 4 bases, with 12 bases separating them. The CDR3 spells CASSSSYGYNEQFF. CDR3 sequence (DNA): TGTGCCAGCAGCTCCTCGTACGGTTACAATGAGCAGTTCTTC.

This clone has just one count. The CDR3 here is CASSNPSGGGSYNEQFF. The CDR3 DNA sequence: TGTGCCAGCAGCAACCCGTCAGGGGGCGGCTCCTACAATGAGCAGTTCTTC. The chain recombines TRBV7-6 with TRBJ2-1, with 8 bases matching TRBD1. The CDR3 is 17 amino acids. V was clipped by 5 bases and J by 0 bases; unmatched bases: 9. Germline V gene data show CDR1 as SGHVS and CDR2 as FNYEAQ.

The rearrangement joins TRBV5-1 to TRBJ1-6; perhaps TRBD1 as D (5 bases). This CDR3 is built from 15 residues. V was shortened by 4 bases and J by 4 bases, with 12 bases between the two germline ends. Germline-derived CDR1 and CDR2 are SGHRS and YFSETQ. The CDR3 coding sequence is TGCGCCAGCAGCCCGGACACTCCATATAATTCACCCCTCCACTTT. This gives the protein CASSPDTPYNSPLHF.

The J gene is TRBJ1-2, the V gene TRBV30, with a possible D match to TRBD1 (6 bases). Germline V lookup: CDR1 GTSNPN, CDR2 SVGIG (reference sequence). Trimming left V 3 bases short and J 3 bases short, with 11 bases between. The CDR3 spans 13 residues. CDR3 sequence reads: CAWSSGAYYGYTF. In DNA form, the CDR3 reads TGTGCCTGGAGCTCAGGGGCCTACTATGGCTACACCTTC.

Concerning this clone: Different DNA sequences within this sample yield the same CDR3. The chain recombines TRBV12-3 or TRBV12-4 with TRBJ2-3, with D hard to call. CDR3 length: 12 amino acids. V was shortened by 5 bases and J by 0 bases, with 3 bases between the two germline ends. The CDR3 reads CASSPSTDTQYF. DNA of the CDR3: TGTGCCAGCAGTCCAAGCACAGATACGCAGTATTTT.

The V call is TRBV4-3, the J call TRBJ2-4; 11 bases line up with TRBD2. The CDR3 spans 17 residues. Germline values: CDR1 LGHNA, CDR2 YSLEER. Germline trimming cut 1 base from V and 7 bases from J; bases unmatched to any gene: 9. The chain's CDR3 is CASSQGASGRRSNIQYF. The CDR3 region has the DNA TGCGCCAGCAGCCAAGGCGCTAGCGGGAGGCGTTCTAACATTCAGTACTTC.

J is TRBJ2-7 and V is TRBV27; weak D call: TRBD1 (5 bases). Germline CDR1 reads MNHEY; CDR2 reads SMNVEV (reference sequence). The CDR3 extends over 13 amino acids. V was pared by 3 bases and J by 3 bases, with 9 bases between. CDR3 DNA: TGTGCCAGCAGTTTTTTAGGGGACTACGAGCAGTACTTC. Translation gives CASSFLGDYEQYF.

This clone came up once. V and J are TRBV7-3 and TRBJ1-6, with 7 positions matching TRBD1. V was clipped by 2 bases and J by 9 bases; unmatched bases: 4. The CDR3 runs 14 residues. The V gene's germline CDR1 is SGHTA and CDR2 FQGTGA. The CDR3 reads CASSLHRGSSPLHF. The CDR3 nucleotides read TGTGCCAGCAGCTTACACAGGGGAAGTTCACCCCTCCACTTT.

This clone came up once. In DNA, the CDR3 is TGTGCCAGCAGTCGCCCGACAGGGAAATTCGGGGACGAGCAGTACTTC. Its translation: CASSRPTGKFGDEQYF. The rearrangement joins TRBV6-6 to TRBJ2-7; 7 nucleotides align to TRBD1. The CDR3 totals 16 residues. The trim removed 5 bases at V and 5 bases at J, leaving 15 bases unmatched. The germline V gene has CDR1 MNHNY and CDR2 SVGAGI (reference sequence).

V usage is TRBV5-4 and J usage is TRBJ1-6; 9 nucleotides agree with TRBD1. J lost 9 bases, V lost 0 bases, and 4 bases had no gene match. This CDR3 spans 15 amino acids. Germline V CDR1 and CDR2: SGHNT, YYREEE (reference sequence). The CDR3 loop is CASSLGGDRVSPLHF. The CDR3 region has the DNA TGTGCCAGCAGCTTGGGGGGGGACAGGGTTTCACCCCTCCACTTT.

The chain combines TRBV19 with TRBJ1-3; possibly TRBD1 for D (5 bases). The CDR3 length is 14 residues. With 5 bases removed from V and 0 bases from J, the gap between germline ends came to 8 bases. The germline gives CDR1 LNHDA, CDR2 SQIVND (reference sequence). The CDR3 loop reads CASSRQNSGNTIYF. In DNA form, the CDR3 reads TGTGCCAGTAGTCGACAGAACTCTGGAAACACCATATATTTT.

DNA of the CDR3: TGTGCCAGCAGTGACGGGACAGGGTCGTCGGATGAGCAGTTCTTC. It encodes CASSDGTGSSDEQFF. The V call is TRBV6-4, the J call TRBJ2-1; 9 nucleotides align to TRBD1. Germline-derived CDR1 and CDR2 are MRHNA and SNTAGT. V gave up 2 bases and J gave up 8 bases; unmatched junction bases: 7. The CDR3 runs 15 residues.

The rearrangement joins TRBV5-1 to TRBJ2-7; a weak D match, TRBD2 (7 bases). Germline CDR1 reads SGHRS; CDR2 reads YFSETQ. This CDR3 contains 17 residues. The V end lost 2 bases, the J end lost 4 bases, and 22 bases lay between the germline ends. The CDR3 loop is CASSLEGLGGRLYEQYF. The CDR3 DNA is TGCGCCAGCAGCTTAGAAGGCCTCGGGGGGCGGCTTTACGAGCAGTACTTC.

This rearrangement joins TRBV28 to TRBJ2-1, with 16 nucleotides matching TRBD2. Germline V gene lookup returns CDR1 MDHEN and CDR2 SYDVKM. The junction had 6 bases not matched to a gene; V was cut back by 1 base and J by 6 bases. This CDR3 region has 18 residues. DNA for the CDR3: TGTGCCAGCAGTTTATCGGGACTAGCGGGAGGGCCGGGCAATGAGCAGTTCTTC. This translates into CASSLSGLAGGPGNEQFF.

The J gene is TRBJ2-1, the V gene TRBV6-2 or TRBV6-3; 11 bases agree with TRBD2. Per the germline V gene, CDR1 is MNHEY and CDR2 is SVGEGT. Losses at the gene ends were 5 bases for V and 9 bases for J; bases not matched to a gene: 6. There are 14 residues in the CDR3. CDR3 amino acids: CASSLAGGTSEQFF. DNA of the CDR3: TGTGCCAGCAGTCTAGCGGGAGGTACGAGTGAGCAGTTCTTC.

The CDR3 region has the DNA TGTGCCAGCAGCTTAAACCTGCCGGGGATCTCTGGGGCCAACGTCCTGACTTTC. This translates into CASSLNLPGISGANVLTF. The chain is built from TRBV7-3 and TRBJ2-6; perhaps TRBD2 as D (5 bases). The germline V gene encodes CDR1 SGHTA and CDR2 FQGTGA. CDR3 length: 18 amino acids. Deletions cut 1 base from V and 0 bases from J, with 13 bases between.

V and J are TRBV29-1 and TRBJ2-2; 7 bases match TRBD2. Germline CDR1 is SQVTM and CDR2 is ANQGSEA. This CDR3 region has 15 residues. Unmatched junction bases numbered 7, after V lost 0 bases and J lost 6 bases. CDR3: CSVEDPVRGAGELFF. The CDR3 nucleotides are TGCAGCGTTGAAGACCCAGTACGGGGGGCCGGGGAGCTGTTTTTT.

Remarks on this clone: The junction and the germline gene differ at one end; a read error may be behind it. V usage is TRBV5-1 and J usage is TRBJ1-2, with 11 bases matching TRBD1. The CDR3 spans 15 residues. CDR1 SGHRS and CDR2 YFSETQ come from the germline V gene. The CDR3 loop reads CASSLALGQGDGFTF. Written as DNA, the CDR3 is TGCGCCAGCAGCTTGGCCCTGGGACAGGGGGACGGCTTCACCTTC.

CDR3 nucleotides: TGTGCCATCAGAGCGGACGGGAACTATGGCTACACCTTC. Translation gives CAIRADGNYGYTF. The rearrangement uses TRBV10-3 and TRBJ1-2; D gene uncertain. Deletions cut 6 bases from V and 2 bases from J, with 10 bases between. This CDR3 comprises 13 residues. From germline, CDR1 is ENHRY and CDR2 SYGVKD.